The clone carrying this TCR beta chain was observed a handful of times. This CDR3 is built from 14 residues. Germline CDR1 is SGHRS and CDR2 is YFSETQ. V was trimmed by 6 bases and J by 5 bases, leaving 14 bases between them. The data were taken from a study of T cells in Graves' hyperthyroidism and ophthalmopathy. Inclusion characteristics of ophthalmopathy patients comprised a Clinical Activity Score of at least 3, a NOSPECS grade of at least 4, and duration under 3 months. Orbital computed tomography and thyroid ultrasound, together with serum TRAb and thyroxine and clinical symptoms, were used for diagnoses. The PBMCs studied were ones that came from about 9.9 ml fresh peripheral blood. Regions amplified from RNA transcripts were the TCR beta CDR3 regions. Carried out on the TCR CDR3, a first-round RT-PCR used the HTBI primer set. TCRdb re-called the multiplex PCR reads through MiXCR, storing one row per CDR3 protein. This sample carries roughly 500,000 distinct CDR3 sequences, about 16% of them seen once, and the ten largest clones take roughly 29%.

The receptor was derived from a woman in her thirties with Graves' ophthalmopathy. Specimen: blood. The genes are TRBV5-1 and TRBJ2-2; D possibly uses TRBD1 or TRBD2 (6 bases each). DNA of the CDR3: TGCGCCAGCACCGGGGGCCTTCCTACCGGGGAGCTGTTTTTT. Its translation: CASTGGLPTGELFF.